The clone carrying this T cell receptor (beta chain) appeared a single time. This record comes from a study of cytomegalovirus exposure and HLA in healthy donors. PCR was performed using 60 Vbeta and 13 Jbeta primers. Sequenced by immunoSEQ multiplex PCR; TCRdb stores in-frame clones only, minus some. Among 150,000 to 200,000 clones listed, about 88% were seen once. CDR1 is ENHRY and CDR2 is SYGVKD in the germline V gene. This CDR3 contains 14 residues. The V and J ends lost 3 bases and 3 bases respectively, with 12 bases between them. The sequenced sample was PBMCs. The TCR comes from a young man in good health and CMV-seropositive. The V gene is TRBV10-3, the J gene TRBJ2-7; maybe TRBD1 (6 bases). The CDR3 nucleotides read TGTGCCATCAGTGAATTGGACAGCTACTACGAGCAGTACTTC. It encodes CAISELDSYYEQYF.